This T cell receptor beta chain was found in a study of blood T cell repertoires in COVID-19. Study-level background: Some COVID-19 samples were acute and others convalescent; all came from the United States, Italy and Spain. From T cells, B-cell-depleted T cells, or PBMCs came the material, which was cDNA or gDNA.

The count of this clone is one. The ends were cut back, 5 bases at V and 6 bases at J, with 7 bases in the middle. CDR3 length: 12 amino acids. Germline loops: CDR1 MNHEY, CDR2 SVGAGI. In the study's own analysis: Reference gene primer amplification gave nucleated cell count estimates. Using immunoSEQ multiplex PCR, the repertoire was profiled, and TCRdb retains in-frame clones only, with some absent. From that table come the V and J calls and clone size; the DNA was used to work out D and trimming. Seen here are around 150,000 clones, around 87% observed once, and the top ten hold under 3%. The receptor comes from a man aged 50 to 60 with active COVID-19. Sequencing input: peripheral blood. The genes are TRBV6-5 and TRBJ2-2; D unclear. CDR3 region: CASSRQSGELFF. In DNA, the CDR3 is TGTGCCAGCAGTCGTCAGTCCGGGGAGCTGTTTTTT.